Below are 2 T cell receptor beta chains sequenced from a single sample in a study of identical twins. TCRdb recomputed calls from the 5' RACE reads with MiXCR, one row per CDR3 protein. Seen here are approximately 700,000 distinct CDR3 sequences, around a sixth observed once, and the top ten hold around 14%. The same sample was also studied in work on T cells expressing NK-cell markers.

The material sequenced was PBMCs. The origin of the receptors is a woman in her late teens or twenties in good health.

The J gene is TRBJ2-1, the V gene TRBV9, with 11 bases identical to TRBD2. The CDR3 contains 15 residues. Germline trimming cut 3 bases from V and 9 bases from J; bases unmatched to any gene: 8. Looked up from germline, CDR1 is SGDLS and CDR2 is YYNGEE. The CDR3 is CASSEWVAGGSEQFF. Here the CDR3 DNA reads TGTGCCAGCAGCGAGTGGGTAGCGGGAGGGTCTGAGCAGTTCTTC.

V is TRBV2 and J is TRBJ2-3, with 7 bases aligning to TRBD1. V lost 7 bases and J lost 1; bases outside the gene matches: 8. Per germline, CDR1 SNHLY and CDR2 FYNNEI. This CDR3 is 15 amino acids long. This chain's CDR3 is CASTPRGQRTDTQYF. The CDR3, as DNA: TGTGCCAGCACCCCCCGGGGACAGCGCACAGATACGCAGTATTTT.